This paragraph covers one T cell receptor beta chain sequence. Its antigen remains unidentified. Within one base of it there is no much larger clone, and no base qualities were kept. This sample was taken from a study of shared clonotypes between healthy human individuals (dated by TCRdb to 2019 to 2021). Broadly, across the study: The cohort comprised a couple of women and a few men aged 18 to 49 years. Per donor, three plates each were used for CD4 naive and CD4 memory, two for CD8 naive, and one for CD8 memory. To estimate repertoire size and how much clonotypes are shared between individuals, the study performed deep sequencing of blood TCR repertoires from about five healthy adults. To increase sequencing depth and limit assay-specific biases, different laboratories used diverse techniques to prepare libraries and sequence TCR repertoires. Leukapheresis yielded between about 0.85 and 9 billion PBMCs per donor.

Using the deep immunoSEQ assay, multiplex PCR amplified TCR CDR3 regions from genomic DNA. Genomic DNA extracted from each cell subset was distributed evenly over all wells of several immunoSEQ 96-well plates, and each plate served as one replicate. For sorted subsets, each replicate PCR was loaded with roughly 190 ng genomic DNA, equivalent to approximately 27,000 T cell genomes. Purified libraries were quantified with a Qubit 3.0 fluorometer, sized on a Bioanalyzer 2100, and re-quantified with the KAPA Library Quantification kit. A separate single-read 150-cycle Illumina NextSeq 550 flow cell was used to sequence each immunoSEQ 96-well plate. From the authors' description of their analysis: The immunoSEQ output contained only junctional sequences without quality scores, so filtering could not match that applied to full-length reads. To assign V/J genes and CDR3, sequences were annotated against IMGT germline references using PyIR, a Python wrapper for IgBLAST v1.9. Any read was removed if the V/J assignment was weak (E-value above 1e-6), the CDR3 was missing, or the read contained stop codons, out-of-frame junctions, or ambiguous translated residues. V3J clonotypes were defined by identical inferred V gene, J gene, and CDR3 amino acid sequence. To compute the percentage overlap between repertoires, the number of shared unique clonotypes was divided by the size of the smaller repertoire. RTK rarefaction, the Chao1 estimator, and Recon v2.1 estimates of unobserved clonotypes were used to assess repertoire richness. Generation probabilities were computed with OLGA for all TCRbeta clonotypes obtained by the gDNA method from several donors. Entries here come from immuneACCESS through TCRdb and include only in-frame sequences with V and J called. Some clones fail to appear in such tables; in the studies checked, an unresolved V gene covers under half of the shortfall, and the cause of the remainder is unknown. The V and J calls and clone size come from that table; D and trimming were worked out from the DNA. This sample has some 1,100,000 clones in its table, and more than 75% of those were observed once. The ten largest make up 0.5% to 0.6% of the sample.

The V end gives up 1 base and the J end 3 bases, leaving 8 bases in the junction not matched to a gene. CDR3 length: 17 amino acids, cysteine to phenylalanine. Kept here is only the CDR3 DNA, which spans 51 bases and is read in frame from base 1. CDR1 and CDR2 were assigned from the germline V gene as SGHTA and FQGNSA. Beyond this particular receptor, the publication reports: Naive subsets generally had larger estimated clonotype richness than memory subsets did. Only blood was sampled, and tissue TCR repertoires likely differ from those in blood. The small number of donors limited the genetic and exposure-history diversity represented. Based on pairwise subsampling, the degree of clonotype sharing among donors was expected to be affected by sequencing depth. Compared with non-shared clonotypes, clonotypes shared by all four sorted-subset donors had higher generation probabilities. Across four donors, about 4.5% of naive CD4, roughly 3.8% of naive CD8, about 2.3% of memory CD4, and approximately 0.42% of memory CD8 clonotypes were shared. Rarefaction of sorted-subset datasets indicated incomplete sequencing despite the large sequencing depth.

The donors were healthy, HIV-negative adults with no recently reported acute infections or vaccinations. Every donor was a Caucasian adult living in Nashville, Tennessee, USA. CD4+ T cells were enriched by magnetic negative selection, after which naive cells were positively selected on CD45RA and the negative fraction was taken as the memory subset. After blood collection by leukapheresis, PBMCs were isolated using Ficoll-Histopaque density gradient centrifugation and then cryopreserved in the vapor phase of liquid nitrogen. Analytical flow cytometry was used to check the purity and quantity of each magnetically sorted T cell population. Genomic DNA was isolated from each sorted fraction and quantified by UV absorbance on a Nanodrop 2000c.

Input material: memory CD4+ T cells from PBMCs. The cell subset or site label on this specimen signifies: CD45RA-negative fraction. This receptor was identified in a man between 18 and 35 years old in good health. Some clones in this sample may be carry-over from other donors' samples. The V and J segments used are TRBV7-2 and TRBJ1-1, with 10 middle bases fitting TRBD1. This receptor has the CDR3 CASSLVKIGQGDTEAFF. The DNA sequence is TGTGCCAGCAGCTTAGTTAAGATTGGACAGGGGGACACTGAAGCTTTCTTT.